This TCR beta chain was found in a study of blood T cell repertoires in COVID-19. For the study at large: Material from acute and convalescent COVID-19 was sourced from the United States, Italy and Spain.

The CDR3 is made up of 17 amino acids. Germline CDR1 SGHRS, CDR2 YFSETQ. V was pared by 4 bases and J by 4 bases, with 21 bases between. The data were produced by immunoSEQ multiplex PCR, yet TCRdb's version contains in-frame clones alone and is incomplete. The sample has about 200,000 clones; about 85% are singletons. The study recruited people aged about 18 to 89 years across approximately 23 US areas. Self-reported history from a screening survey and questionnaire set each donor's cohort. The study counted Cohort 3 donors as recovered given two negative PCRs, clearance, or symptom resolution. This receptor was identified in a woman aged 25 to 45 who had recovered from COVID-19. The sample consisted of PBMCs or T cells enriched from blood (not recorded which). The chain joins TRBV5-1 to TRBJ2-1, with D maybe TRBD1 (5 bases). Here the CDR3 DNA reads TGCGCCAGCAGCGCAGGAAGTAGGGGTAAGCTATACAATGAGCAGTTCTTC. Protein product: CASSAGSRGKLYNEQFF.